The 5 T cell receptor beta chains presented below share a single source sample, sequenced in a study of tumor-infiltrating lymphocytes in primary liver carcinoma. Constant-region priming of roughly 0.45 ug total RNA yielded TCR beta cDNA. Researchers made the TCR beta libraries by running three nested multiplex PCR rounds with slightly modified ARM-PCR. For roughly 10 cycles apiece, the opening two PCR rounds ran with TRBV1-TRBV30 forward primers and a C-beta reverse primer. TCRdb fed the multiplex PCR reads into MiXCR, producing one record per CDR3 protein. Here the sample spans fewer than 75,000 distinct CDR3 sequences, approximately 70% being singletons. Investigators took RNA and DNA out together from roughly 21-30 mg of unsorted bulk tissue. The sample consisted of liver tumor tissue from sampling region 2. Subset specified: tumor region T2, inferior pole. These receptors were collected from a man aged 40-50 years with primary liver carcinoma and hepatitis B virus infection.

As to this clonotype: This may be a read error, as it is one base from a much larger clone. The genes are TRBV25-1 and TRBJ2-7; 7 positions agree with TRBD2. The length of the CDR3 is 14 residues. From germline, CDR1 is MGHDK and CDR2 SYGVNS. The V gene end was trimmed by 6 bases and the J gene end by 4 bases; junction bases not matched to a gene: 9. For the CDR3, the DNA is TGTGCCAGCAGCCTGTCTGCGGGAGAATACGAGCAGTACTTC. It encodes CASSLSAGEYEQYF.

This clonotype was recorded at least ten times. The chain joins TRBV11-2 to TRBJ2-7; D gene ambiguous. Germline CDR1 reads SGHAT; CDR2 reads FQNNGV. Trimming removed 6 bases at V and 2 bases at J, with 14 bases between. The CDR3 sequence is 14 residues long. CDR3 coding DNA: TGTGCCAGCAGTTTAACGGACGCTGCCTACGAGCAGTACTTC. This codes for CASSLTDAAYEQYF.

Of note for this clonotype: The conserved closing phenylalanine or tryptophan is absent in this CDR3, likely reflecting a read error. The chain couples TRBV11-2 to TRBJ2-5; D gene ambiguous. This CDR3 contains 16 residues. Germline V gene sequence: CDR1 SGHAT, CDR2 FQNNGV. This CDR3 is CVSRQTPGVGKETQYV. The DNA for the CDR3 is TGTGTCAGCAGGCAAACTCCTGGCGTGGGGAAAGAGACCCAGTACGTC.

This clonotype was detected only once. A much more abundant neighbour one base away suggests this may be a read error. The gene calls are TRBV11-2 and TRBJ1-5, with a weak D call TRBD1 (6 bases). CDR3 size: 17 residues. Germline CDR1 SGHAT, CDR2 FQNNGV. CDR3 sequence reads: CASSLLGVTGSNQPRHF. The DNA of the CDR3 is TGTGCCAGCAGCTTACTAGGGGTAACAGGGAGCAATCAGCCCCGGCATTTT.

Regarding this clonotype: Just one base apart from a much larger clone, this may be a read error. The chain joins TRBV29-1 to TRBJ1-3; D is unclear. The V end lost 5 bases, the J end lost 3 bases, and 8 bases lay between the germline ends. The CDR3 loop spans 12 amino acids. Germline V gives CDR1 SQVTM, CDR2 ANQGSEA. This chain's CDR3 is CSVKGDGNTIYF. In nucleotides, the CDR3 is TGCAGCGTTAAGGGAGATGGAAACACCATATATTTT.